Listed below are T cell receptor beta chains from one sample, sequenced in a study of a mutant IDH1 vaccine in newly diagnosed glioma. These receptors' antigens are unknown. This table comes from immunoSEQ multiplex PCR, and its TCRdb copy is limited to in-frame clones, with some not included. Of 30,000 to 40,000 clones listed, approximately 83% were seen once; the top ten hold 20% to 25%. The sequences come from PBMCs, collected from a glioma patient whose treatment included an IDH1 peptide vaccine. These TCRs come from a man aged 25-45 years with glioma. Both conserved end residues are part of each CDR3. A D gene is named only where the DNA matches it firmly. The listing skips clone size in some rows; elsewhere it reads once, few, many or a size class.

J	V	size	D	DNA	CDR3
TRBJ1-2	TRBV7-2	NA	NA	TGTGCCAGCAGCTTAGCGGTTGAACAGGCCTACCTCTATGGCTACACCTTC	CASSLAVEQAYLYGYTF
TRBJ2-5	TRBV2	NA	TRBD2	TGTGCCAGCAGTGAACCCGGCGGACGACCTGGGCTAGCGGGAGACGAGACCCAGTACTTC	CASSEPGGRPGLAGDETQYF
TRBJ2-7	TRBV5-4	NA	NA	TGTGCCAGCAGCTTGTGGGACTCGAAGTACGAGCAGTACTTC	CASSLWDSKYEQYF
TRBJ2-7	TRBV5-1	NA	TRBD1	TGCGCCAGCAGCACGGGGACAGGGAGGGGCGAGCAGTACTTC	CASSTGTGRGEQYF
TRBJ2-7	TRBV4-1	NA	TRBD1	TGCGCCAGCAGCCTGGGACAGGGTCCCGCCTACGAGCAGTACTTC	CASSLGQGPAYEQYF
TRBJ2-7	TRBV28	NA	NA	TGTGCCAGCAGTTTAGGAGAGCAGTACTTC	CASSLGEQYF
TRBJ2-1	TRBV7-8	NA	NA	TGTGCCAGCAGCTTCGGGACTGCAGTTAACAATGAGCAGTTCTTC	CASSFGTAVNNEQFF
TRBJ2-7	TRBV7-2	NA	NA	TGTGCCAGCAGCTTAACAAGGAGCGAGCAGTACTTC	CASSLTRSEQYF
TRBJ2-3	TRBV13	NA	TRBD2	TGTGCCAGCAGCCCGGGACTAGCGGGAGGTGGGGCAGATACGCAGTATTTT	CASSPGLAGGGADTQYF
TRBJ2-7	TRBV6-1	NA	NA	TGTGCCAGCAGGCGTGACTCAGGAAGCTCCTACGAGCAGTACTTC	CASRRDSGSSYEQYF
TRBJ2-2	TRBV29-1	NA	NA	TGCAGCGTTGAAGGAGGGGCTTCCCGAATCACCGGGGAGCTGTTTTTT	CSVEGGASRITGELFF
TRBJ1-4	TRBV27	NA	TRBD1	TGTGCCAGCGGAACGACAGGGGGAAGGAAAAAACTGTTTTTT	CASGTTGGRKKLFF
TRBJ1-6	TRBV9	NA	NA	TGTGCCAGCAGCGCCACCCCCTTCTATAATTCACCCCTCCACTTT	CASSATPFYNSPLHF
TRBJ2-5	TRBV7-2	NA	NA	TGTGCCAGCAGCTTAGGTCAGACCCAGTACTTC	CASSLGQTQYF
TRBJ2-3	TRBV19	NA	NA	TGTGCCAGTAGTCCCGCTCGAGGTCTGGGTACGCAGTATTTT	CASSPARGLGTQYF
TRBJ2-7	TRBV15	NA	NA	TGTGCCACCAGCAGGACCGCAGGGAGCTCCTACGAGCAGTACTTC	CATSRTAGSSYEQYF
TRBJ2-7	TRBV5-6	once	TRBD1	TGTGCCAGCGGAACAGGGGTCGAGCAGTACTTC	CASGTGVEQYF
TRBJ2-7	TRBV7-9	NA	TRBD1	TGTGCCAGCAGCCCGGGGGACAGGTCCTACGAGCAGTACTTC	CASSPGDRSYEQYF
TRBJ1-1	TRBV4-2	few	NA	TGTGCCAGCAGCCCAGGTGGGTTAGGATCTAAGAGCACTGAAGCTTTCTTT	CASSPGGLGSKSTEAFF
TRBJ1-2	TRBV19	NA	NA	TGTGCCAGTAGTCTCGGGACCCCGACTGGCTACACCTTC	CASSLGTPTGYTF
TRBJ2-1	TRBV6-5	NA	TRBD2	TGTGCCAGCAGGTCTCTAGCGGGAGGGTACAATGAGCAGTTCTTC	CASRSLAGGYNEQFF
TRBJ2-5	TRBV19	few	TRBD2	TGTGCCAGTAGTATTCGGGCTAGCGGGGTGGAGACCCAGTACTTC	CASSIRASGVETQYF
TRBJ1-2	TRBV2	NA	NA	TGTGCCAGCAGTGACCGACAACCAAATAACTATGGCTACACCTTC	CASSDRQPNNYGYTF
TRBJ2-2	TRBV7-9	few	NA	TGTGCCAGCAGCTTAGTACGACAGGCCTCGAACACCGGGGAGCTGTTTTTT	CASSLVRQASNTGELFF
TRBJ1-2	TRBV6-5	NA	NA	TGTGCCAGCAGCCGCCGGGCAGGGGACTATGGCTACACCTTC	CASSRRAGDYGYTF